This T cell receptor (beta chain) is from a study of shared clonotypes between healthy human individuals. Sequencing used immunoSEQ multiplex PCR; TCRdb keeps in-frame clones, though not all of them. The sample holds approximately 1.4 million clones, under 99% seen once. Per the germline V gene, CDR1 is SGHRS and CDR2 is YFSETQ. Trimming removed 0 bases from V and 7 bases from J; junction bases left unmatched: 6. The CDR3 length is 15 residues. The sequence came from a man aged 30 to 45 in good health. V usage is TRBV5-1 and J usage is TRBJ1-2, with 10 bases aligning to TRBD1. Material for sequencing was naive CD4+ T cells sorted from blood. Subset of the sample: CD45RA+ positively selected. The CDR3 sequence: CASSLAVGDRGGYTF. In nucleotides, the CDR3 is TGCGCCAGCAGCTTGGCCGTTGGGGACAGGGGTGGCTACACCTTC.